This TCR beta chain was sequenced for a study of breast tumors, draining lymph nodes, adjacent tissues. The CDR3 is 14 amino acids. Trimming cost V 6 bases and J 5 bases; bases outside gene matches: 7. Germline assignment: CDR1 MDHEN and CDR2 SYDVKM. The lymph nodes were axillary draining lymph nodes from breast cancer patients. TCRdb reanalysed the multiplex PCR reads using MiXCR and keeps one entry per CDR3 protein. The table records 120,000 or so distinct CDR3 sequences, 20% of them present only once. Sequenced: axillary lymph node tissue. This clonotype was obtained from a female donor with breast cancer. Some clones in this sample may be carry-over from other donors' samples. The J gene is TRBJ2-5, the V gene TRBV28; 9 positions match TRBD1. The DNA of the CDR3 is TGTGCCAGCAGCCCCAGAACAGGGGGCGAGACCCAGTACTTC. Translated: CASSPRTGGETQYF.